This T cell receptor beta chain was recorded in a study of beta chain features in type 1 diabetes. The wider study: Analysis included 95 million to 140 million sorted cells drawn from all samples. Regarding the study as a whole: Shorter TCRB CDR3s, moderately but significantly so, were found in Type 1 diabetes patients in all four CD4+ subsets.

Averaging approximately 120 mL, one heparinised blood draw was given by each donor. Based on CD45RO/CCR7/CD25/CD127/CD95/CD27, CD4+ regulatory, stem cell-like memory, naive and central memory cells were sorted. This CDR3 has 17 amino acids. V lost 4 bases and J lost 0; bases outside the gene matches: 11. In germline, CDR1 is SGHDT, CDR2 YYEEEE. As to this clone: Its target is not known.

TCRB transcripts that were expressed got sequenced, as all of the isolated RNA had been reverse transcribed. This table comes from immunoSEQ multiplex PCR, and its TCRdb copy is limited to in-frame clones, with some not included. The sample consists of hundreds of thousands of clones, around an eighth of them appearing once. The sample consisted of naive CD4+ T cells from blood. The sequence derives from a man aged 18-30 years with type 1 diabetes. The chain uses TRBV5-6 and TRBJ2-3; 7 nucleotides match TRBD2. DNA of the CDR3: TGTGCCAGCAGCCCAGCTAGCGGACGTGCTAGCACAGATACGCAGTATTTT. It codes for CASSPASGRASTDTQYF.